The rows below give T cell receptor beta chains drawn from one sample of a study of T cells in Graves' hyperthyroidism and ophthalmopathy. Each CDR3 protein is one row after TCRdb ran MiXCR on the multiplex PCR reads. The data show almost 500,000 distinct CDR3 sequences, roughly 23% seen once. The sequenced sample was blood. These receptors originate from a woman between 70 and 85 years old with Graves' ophthalmopathy. Both conserved end residues are part of each CDR3. A D gene is named only where the DNA matches it firmly. Only some rows state a clone size, as once, few, many or a class for expanded clones.

TGTGCCACCAGTGATGATTGGGCAGGGACACGTCTGAATGAGCAGTTCTTC CATSDDWAGTRLNEQFF . TRBJ2-1 TRBV24-1 few
TGCGCCAGCAGCTTGGTCGGAGAATACGAGCAGTACTTC CASSLVGEYEQYF . TRBJ2-7 TRBV5-1 few
TGTGCCACGGATACCTTTGGGGGCTACAATGAGCAGTTCTTC CATDTFGGYNEQFF . TRBJ2-1 TRBV6-1 few
TGTGCCAGCTCACCACTTGCCACACAAGAGACCCAGTACTTC CASSPLATQETQYF . TRBJ2-5 TRBV18 few
TGCGCCAGCAGCTTGCGACAGGAGACGATCTCTGGGGCCAACGTCCTGACTTTC CASSLRQETISGANVLTF . TRBJ2-6 TRBV5-1 .
TGTGCCAGCAGCCCGCAACGAATCTATGGCTACACCTTC CASSPQRIYGYTF . TRBJ1-2 TRBV6-1 .
TGTGCCGCCGCCGGGGTCGGGGCCAACGTCCTGACTTTC CAAAGVGANVLTF . TRBJ2-6 TRBV19 .
TGTGCCAGCAGGCGACAGGGAGGGATCGCAGGGGCCAACGTCCTGACTTTC CASRRQGGIAGANVLTF . TRBJ2-6 TRBV6-1 once
TGCAGTGCGGCACTAGTGAGAGATACGCAGTATTTT CSAALVRDTQYF . TRBJ2-3 TRBV20-1 few
TGTGCCACCAGCAGAGATCAGGGGAGTGAGCAGCTCTTC CATSRDQGSEQLF . TRBJ2-1 TRBV15 .